Sequencing of this T cell receptor beta chain was carried out in a study of blood T cell repertoires in COVID-19. At the level of the study: Nucleic acid was either cDNA or gDNA, and it came from T cells, B-cell-depleted T cells, or PBMCs.

As originally analysed: The authors estimated nucleated cell counts from reference gene primer amplification. TCRdb's copy holds only in-frame clones and misses some; the assay was immunoSEQ multiplex PCR. V, J and clone size are taken as reported in that table, and D and trimming were inferred from the DNA itself. The sample has 100,000 or so clones; roughly 87% are singletons. This CDR3 spans 15 amino acids. The V end was cut by 5 bases, the J end by 0 bases, with 13 bases between. CDR1 and CDR2 from the germline V gene are SGDLS and YYNGEE. The source is a man aged 50 or older with active COVID-19. Material: peripheral blood. This chain joins TRBV9 and TRBJ2-3, with D maybe TRBD1 (6 bases). CDR3 sequence reads: CASSPTGQSTDTQYF. The CDR3 nucleotides read TGTGCCAGCAGTCCGACAGGCCAGAGCACAGATACGCAGTATTTT.